This T cell receptor (beta chain) was sequenced during a study of blood T cells in healthy people across ages. V lost 3 bases and J lost 2, with 6 bases in between. This CDR3 spans 13 amino acids. CDR1 is SGHTA, CDR2 FQGNSA, per germline. Only a few counts were recorded for this clonotype. PCR was performed a second time for about 7 to 12 cycles using a sample-barcoded 5' primer and a J-beta primer mix. TCRdb ran MiXCR on the 5' RACE reads and lists one entry per CDR3 protein. Among some 800,000 distinct CDR3 sequences listed, more than 20% were seen once. The same sample was also studied in work on T cells of mothers and their children.

The gene calls are TRBV7-2 and TRBJ2-3; unclear D gene. Specimen: blood. The receptor was derived from a boy aged 5-17 years in good health. CDR3 sequence: CASSFTATDTQYF. CDR3 sequence (DNA): TGTGCCAGCAGCTTCACAGCCACAGATACGCAGTATTTT.